The 28 T cell receptor beta chains below all came from one sample that was sequenced in a study of OX40 agonist ivuxolimab in advanced cancers. Here immunoSEQ multiplex PCR was the method, and the copy in TCRdb shows in-frame clones only, minus some. The table lists 75,000 to 100,000 clones, about 84% of them singletons, with less than 5.5% in the top ten. This specimen consisted of CD4+ or CD8+ T cells sorted from blood, obtained in a trial of the OX40 agonist ivuxolimab. These receptors were collected from an adult with an advanced solid tumor such as melanoma, head and neck, liver or kidney cancer.

The gene calls are TRBV6-5 and TRBJ2-7; 9 bases align to TRBD1. The CDR3 has 14 residues. Germline V lookup: CDR1 MNHEY, CDR2 SVGAGI. Trimming took 7 bases from V and 5 from J; bases not matched to a gene: 9. The CDR3 coding sequence is TGTGCCAGCACCATACAGGGGGCGCGGAACGAGCAGTACTTC. Amino acid sequence: CASTIQGARNEQYF.

The CDR3 region is CSVVGGRDSLYEQYF. CDR3 DNA sequence: TGCAGCGTTGTCGGGGGCCGGGACAGCCTCTACGAGCAGTACTTC. The chain links TRBV29-1 to TRBJ2-7, with TRBD1 as a possible D gene (7 bases). The germline V and J ends were trimmed by 4 bases and 3 bases, with 19 bases remaining between them. CDR1 and CDR2 from the germline V gene are SQVTM and ANQGSEA. CDR3 length equals 15 residues.

In its sample, this clone was seen once. This chain joins TRBV5-6 and TRBJ2-2, with TRBD2 identical over 8 bases. This CDR3 comprises 16 residues. After removal of 2 bases from V and 7 bases from J, the junction contained 10 bases not matched to a gene. Germline values: CDR1 SGHDT, CDR2 YYEEEE. CDR3 nucleotides: TGTGCCAGCAGCTTTGGACCGGGACTAGTAAGCGGGGAGCTGTTTTTT. This codes for CASSFGPGLVSGELFF.

This rearrangement joins TRBV6-1 to TRBJ2-7; D remains unclear. Germline V CDR1 and CDR2: MNHNS, SASEGT. The ends were cut back, 2 bases at V and 4 bases at J, with 9 bases in the middle. The CDR3 spans 13 residues. CDR3 nucleotide sequence: TGTGCCAGCAGTGAAAATTTGAGTTACGAGCAGTACTTC. Translation: CASSENLSYEQYF.

This clone was recorded a few times. The chain joins TRBV15 to TRBJ2-1; TRBD1 matches 7 bases. Germline V gene sequence: CDR1 LNHNV, CDR2 YYDKDF (reference sequence). CDR3 size: 14 residues. The J segment lost 8 bases and the V segment lost 4 bases, leaving 8 bases of the junction unmatched. For the CDR3, the DNA is TGTGCCACCAGCAAAGAGTTAGGGGGCCATGAGCAGTTCTTC. As protein: CATSKELGGHEQFF.

This rearrangement joins TRBV6-5 to TRBJ2-7; tentatively, D is TRBD2 (7 bases). The CDR3 is 15 residues long. V lost 5 bases, J lost 4 bases, and 18 bases lay in between. Germline CDR1 MNHEY, CDR2 SVGAGI. CDR3 sequence: CASSPVRGGEYEQYF. For the CDR3, the DNA is TGTGCCAGCAGTCCGGTGAGGGGGGGCGAGTACGAGCAGTACTTC.

The chain is built from TRBV19 and TRBJ1-3; D is undetermined. The V end was cut by 5 bases, the J end by 0 bases, with 14 bases between. The CDR3 consists of 16 residues. Germline CDR1 LNHDA, CDR2 SQIVND (reference sequence). CDR3 nucleotides: TGTGCCAGTAGTCCCCTGTATTGGGACTCTGGAAACACCATATATTTT. It codes for CASSPLYWDSGNTIYF.

This clone was counted a single time. The chain carries TRBV18 and TRBJ1-2; TRBD1 is a possible D gene (6 bases). Germline CDR1 is KGHSH and CDR2 is LQKENI. The CDR3 is made up of 14 amino acids. Between the trimmed V and J ends, which lost 3 bases and 5 bases, there was a span of 13 bases. The CDR3 region is CASSPLGQLYGYTF. CDR3 nucleotides: TGTGCCAGCTCACCGTTAGGACAGCTTTATGGCTACACCTTC.

The V and J genes are TRBV11-2 and TRBJ2-1; 13 nucleotides align to TRBD2. The CDR3 totals 15 residues. From germline, CDR1 is SGHAT and CDR2 FQNNGV. The V and J ends lost 8 bases and 8 bases, in that order; junction bases with no gene match: 9. The CDR3 DNA reads TGTGCCAGCGACTCGGGACTAGCGGGAAAGCATGAGCAGTTCTTC. This gives the protein CASDSGLAGKHEQFF.

This sequence joins TRBV6-5 and TRBJ2-4; no reliable D call. V shed 2 bases and J shed 2 bases, with 13 bases lying between them. The CDR3 spans 16 residues. Per germline, CDR1 MNHEY and CDR2 SVGAGI. CDR3 loop: CASSYETPTTKNIQYF. CDR3 in DNA: TGTGCCAGCAGTTACGAGACACCTACAACCAAAAACATTCAGTACTTC.

V usage is TRBV27 and J usage is TRBJ1-2, with 7 bases lining up with TRBD1. Germline lookup yields CDR1 MNHEY and CDR2 SMNVEV (reference sequence). The CDR3 sequence is 13 residues long. The J segment lost 4 bases and the V segment lost 2 bases, leaving 1 base of the junction unmatched. The CDR3 loop is CASSLRDSYGYTF. CDR3 in DNA: TGTGCCAGCAGTTTACGGGACAGCTATGGCTACACCTTC.

The genes are TRBV11-2 and TRBJ1-3; D is perhaps TRBD1 (6 bases). The CDR3 contains 13 residues. Per germline, CDR1 SGHAT and CDR2 FQNNGV. Trimming cost V 8 bases and J 2 bases, with 10 bases left between them. The CDR3 loop reads CASGTIPGNTIYF. CDR3 nucleotide sequence: TGTGCCAGCGGGACAATCCCTGGAAACACCATATATTTT.

V and J are TRBV7-2 and TRBJ1-1, with D possibly being TRBD1 (5 bases). CDR1 and CDR2 (germline): SGHTA, FQGNSA. V dropped 5 bases and J dropped 8 bases, with 12 bases sitting between them. The CDR3 consists of 12 residues. The DNA of the CDR3 is TGTGCCAGCAGCCTACAGGTTGGGGAAGCTTTCTTT. It specifies CASSLQVGEAFF.

The chain joins TRBV7-2 to TRBJ1-1; D gene uncertain. V was cut by 5 bases and J by 0 bases, with 16 bases left in between. The germline V gene encodes CDR1 SGHTA and CDR2 FQGNSA. This CDR3 spans 16 amino acids. CDR3 bases: TGTGCCAGCAGCCCTAGGGCGGCGACCATGAACACTGAAGCTTTCTTT. This codes for CASSPRAATMNTEAFF.

The V call is TRBV21-1, the J call TRBJ1-5; the table's D gene call, TRBD1, was not cross checked with the DNA. TRBV21-1 is a pseudogene locus. CDR3 length: 16 amino acids. The CDR3 is CASSKGPPYSNQPQHF. DNA for the CDR3: TGTGCCAGCAGCAAAGGGCCTCCGTATAGCAATCAGCCCCAGCATTTT.

The rearrangement joins TRBV29-1 to TRBJ1-2; perhaps TRBD1 as D (5 bases). V was cut by 1 base and J by 4 bases, with 13 bases left in between. The germline CDR1 and CDR2 sequences are SQVTM and ANQGSEA. This CDR3 region has 14 residues. CDR3 nucleotide sequence: TGCAGCGTTGAAGGGTGGTACCAGGGCTATGGCTACACCTTC. This gives the protein CSVEGWYQGYGYTF.

The V call is TRBV18, the J call TRBJ1-4, with a weak D call TRBD1 (5 bases). The CDR3 is 14 residues long. Germline CDR1 and CDR2: KGHSH and LQKENI. Trimming removed 6 bases at V and 5 bases at J, with 13 bases between. CDR3 sequence reads: CASSRDGGNEKLFF. CDR3 nucleotides: TGTGCCAGCTCGCGTGATGGGGGAAATGAAAAACTGTTTTTT. Full variable domain (rest looked up from reference TRBV18 and TRBJ1-4): NAGVMQNPRHLVRRRGQEARLRCSPMKGHSHVYWYRQLPEEGLKFMVYLQKENIIDESGMPKERFSAEFPKEGPSILRIQQVVRGDSAAYFCASSRDGGNEKLFFGSGTQLSVL.

The J gene is TRBJ2-5, the V gene TRBV5-1; 8 bases agree with TRBD1. With V trimmed by 0 bases and J by 2 bases, 6 bases remained unmatched. The CDR3 is 16 amino acids. Germline lookup yields CDR1 SGHRS and CDR2 YFSETQ. The CDR3 region is CASSLVGDRPQETQYF. The CDR3 region has the DNA TGCGCCAGCAGCTTGGTGGGGGACAGGCCTCAAGAGACCCAGTACTTC.

This chain connects TRBV5-1 to TRBJ2-1; D is perhaps TRBD1 or TRBD2 (8 bases each). CDR1 and CDR2 from the germline V gene are SGHRS and YFSETQ. Trimming removed 2 bases at V and 10 bases at J, with 25 bases between. There are 17 residues in the CDR3. CDR3 nucleotides: TGCGCCAGCAGCTTAGGGGTAGCGGGGATCACAGGGGGAGAGCAGTTCTTC. Translating it yields CASSLGVAGITGGEQFF. The full variable domain, its missing parts supplied by reference TRBV5-1 and TRBJ2-1, is KAGVTQTPRYLIKTRGQQVTLSCSPISGHRSVSWYQQTPGQGLQFLFEYFSETQRNKGNFPGRFSGRQFSNSRSEMNVSTLELGDSALYLCASSLGVAGITGGEQFFGPGTRLTVL.

The chain has TRBV5-1 and TRBJ2-1; weak D call: TRBD2 (6 bases). The V end was cut by 5 bases, the J end by 2 bases, with 14 bases between. There are 15 residues in the CDR3. Looked up from germline, CDR1 is SGHRS and CDR2 is YFSETQ. For the CDR3, the DNA is TGCGCCAGCAGTAAAGGGGACTTCCCCTACAATGAGCAGTTCTTC. Translation: CASSKGDFPYNEQFF.

The rearrangement links TRBV7-3 to TRBJ1-2; the match to TRBD1 covers 7 bases. The CDR3 covers 14 residues. Germline V gene lookup returns CDR1 SGHTA and CDR2 FQGTGA. The V segment lost 6 bases and the J segment 2 bases; nucleotides outside the gene matches: 6. The CDR3 coding sequence is TGTGCCAGCAGTCCCGGGACAGTAAACTATGGCTACACCTTC. Translation gives CASSPGTVNYGYTF. The variable domain in full, with the rest retrieved from reference TRBV7-3 and TRBJ1-2, is GAGVSQTPSNKVTEKGKYVELRCDPISGHTALYWYRQSLGQGPEFLIYFQGTGAADDSGLPNDRFFAVRPEGSVSTLKIQRTERGDSAVYLCASSPGTVNYGYTFGSGTRLTVV.

The chain carries TRBV5-4 and TRBJ2-7, with 10 bases fitting TRBD2. The germline V gene has CDR1 SGHNT and CDR2 YYREEE (reference sequence). The CDR3 covers 16 residues. J lost 6 bases, V lost 4 bases, and 13 bases had no gene match. The CDR3 spells CASSPEPAGGRFEQYF. CDR3 sequence (DNA): TGTGCCAGCAGCCCAGAGCCAGCGGGAGGGCGATTCGAGCAGTACTTC.

This clone was counted between two and nine times. The chain links TRBV30 to TRBJ1-5; no reliable D call. This CDR3 region has 14 residues. V lost 3 bases and J lost 2, with 11 bases in between. Germline V lookup: CDR1 GTSNPN, CDR2 SVGIG (reference sequence). The CDR3 sequence: CAWSPGSRNQPQHF. CDR3 nucleotides: TGTGCCTGGAGCCCGGGGTCCCGCAATCAGCCCCAGCATTTT.

This clone came up once. The chain has TRBV5-1 and TRBJ2-1; 12 positions match TRBD2. This CDR3 has 17 residues. Per the germline V gene, CDR1 is SGHRS and CDR2 is YFSETQ. With 5 bases clipped from V and 4 bases from J, the junction kept 10 bases outside the gene matches. CDR3 nucleotide sequence: TGCGCCAGCAGACCCGGGACTAGCGGGTCCACTTACAATGAGCAGTTCTTC. Protein product: CASRPGTSGSTYNEQFF.

This sequence joins TRBV6-5 and TRBJ1-5; D gene ambiguous. V was cut by 5 bases and J by 3 bases, with 11 bases left in between. The CDR3 has 14 residues. From germline, CDR1 is MNHEY and CDR2 SVGAGI. In DNA, the CDR3 is TGTGCCAGCAGTCGCCCGGGCCCCAATCAGCCCCAGCATTTT. Translating gives CASSRPGPNQPQHF.

J is TRBJ2-3 and V is TRBV7-3; 12 bases match TRBD2. CDR3 size: 17 residues. From germline, CDR1 is SGHTA and CDR2 FQGTGA. V was pared by 5 bases and J by 1 base, with 7 bases of the junction left unmatched. The CDR3 region is CASSPRTSGEGTDTQYF. DNA of the CDR3: TGTGCCAGCAGCCCGAGGACTAGCGGGGAGGGCACAGATACGCAGTATTTT. Variable domain in full (rest from reference TRBV7-3 and TRBJ2-3): GAGVSQTPSNKVTEKGKYVELRCDPISGHTALYWYRQSLGQGPEFLIYFQGTGAADDSGLPNDRFFAVRPEGSVSTLKIQRTERGDSAVYLCASSPRTSGEGTDTQYFGPGTRLTVL.

With regard to this clone: Other nucleotide sequences in the sample specify the same CDR3. The genes are TRBV25-1 and TRBJ1-5, with TRBD1 matching 9 bases. Germline V lookup: CDR1 MGHDK, CDR2 SYGVNS. The CDR3 is 15 amino acids. V dropped 8 bases and J dropped 2; count of bases not matched to a gene: 7. The DNA of the CDR3 is TGTGCCAGCTCCCCGGGACAGGGCGGCAATCAGCCCCAGCATTTT. This sequence encodes CASSPGQGGNQPQHF. Combining the CDR3 with reference TRBV25-1 and TRBJ1-5 gives the whole variable domain EADIYQTPRYLVIGTGKKITLECSQTMGHDKMYWYQQDPGMELHLIHYSYGVNSTEKGDLSSESTVSRIRTEHFPLTLESARPSHTSQYLCASSPGQGGNQPQHFGDGTRLSIL.

V gene TRBV30 combines with J gene TRBJ1-4, with TRBD1 matching 10 bases. This CDR3 has 15 residues. Trimming took 2 bases from V and 6 from J; bases not matched to a gene: 6. CDR1 is GTSNPN and CDR2 is SVGIG in the germline V gene (reference sequence). In DNA form, the CDR3 reads TGTGCCTGGAGTTTACCGACAGGGGGCTATGAAAAACTGTTTTTT. Its translation: CAWSLPTGGYEKLFF.